Each of the 29 T cell receptor beta chains below was sequenced from the same sample in a study of shared clonotypes between healthy human individuals. Libraries were prepared by immunoSEQ multiplex PCR; TCRdb keeps only in-frame clonotypes and omits some of them. The sample contains over a million clones, around three quarters of which appear only once. Sequenced: memory CD4+ T cells from PBMCs. The sample's subset: CD45RA-negative fraction. The receptors here all came from a man in his late teens or twenties in good health. Some clones in this sample may be carry-over from other donors' samples.

This chain uses TRBV29-1 with TRBJ2-5, with D unresolved. CDR3 length equals 12 residues. Germline CDR1 reads SQVTM; CDR2 reads ANQGSEA. V lost 4 bases to trimming and J lost 2 bases, with 8 bases between them. Here the CDR3 DNA reads TGCAGCGTTGGGTGGGCACAAGAGACCCAGTACTTC. Its translation: CSVGWAQETQYF.

The chain links TRBV2 to TRBJ2-3; D ambiguous. CDR1 is SNHLY and CDR2 is FYNNEI in the germline V gene. Deletions cut 6 bases from V and 0 bases from J, with 7 bases between. The CDR3 is 13 amino acids. The CDR3 region has the DNA TGTGCCAGCAGGCTCACTAGCACAGATACGCAGTATTTT. Protein: CASRLTSTDTQYF. The full variable domain, in which reference TRBV2 and TRBJ2-3 provide the parts outside the CDR3, is EPEVTQTPSHQVTQMGQEVILRCVPISNHLYFYWYRQILGQKVEFLVSFYNNEISEKSEIFDDQFSVERPDGSNFTLKIRSTKLEDSAMYFCASRLTSTDTQYFGPGTRLTVL.

The chain is built from TRBV6-1 and TRBJ1-5; 11 bases are shared with TRBD1. The length of the CDR3 is 17 residues. Germline assignment: CDR1 MNHNS and CDR2 SASEGT. J lost 7 bases, V lost 4 bases, and 12 bases had no gene match. The CDR3 region is CASSGRTGGPWGQPQHF. The CDR3 DNA sequence: TGTGCCAGCAGTGGGCGGACAGGGGGCCCTTGGGGACAGCCCCAGCATTTT.

V and J are TRBV5-1 and TRBJ2-1; D gene unclear. The ends were cut back, 5 bases at V and 0 bases at J, with 9 bases in the middle. The CDR3 covers 14 residues. Germline V gives CDR1 SGHRS, CDR2 YFSETQ. The DNA of the CDR3 is TGCGCCAGCAGTTTCTACAGCTCCTACAATGAGCAGTTCTTC. Translating it yields CASSFYSSYNEQFF. The whole variable domain, filled in from reference TRBV5-1 and TRBJ2-1, reads KAGVTQTPRYLIKTRGQQVTLSCSPISGHRSVSWYQQTPGQGLQFLFEYFSETQRNKGNFPGRFSGRQFSNSRSEMNVSTLELGDSALYLCASSFYSSYNEQFFGPGTRLTVL.

The J gene is TRBJ2-7, the V gene TRBV11-2; D is possibly TRBD1 or TRBD2 (5 bases each). Per the germline V gene, CDR1 is SGHAT and CDR2 is FQNNGV. The CDR3 loop spans 13 amino acids. Trimming removed 5 bases at V and 6 bases at J, with 14 bases between. In DNA form, the CDR3 reads TGTGCCAGCAGCCCAGGGACCTGGGCCGAGCAGTACTTC. Translating gives CASSPGTWAEQYF.

This clone showed up just a few times. The V and J genes are TRBV6-1 and TRBJ2-1; possible D gene TRBD1, 5 bases. V gave up 2 bases and J gave up 8 bases, with 10 bases separating them. Germline-derived CDR1 and CDR2 are MNHNS and SASEGT. The CDR3 loop spans 13 amino acids. Here the CDR3 reads CASSEFKGYEQFF. CDR3 DNA sequence: TGTGCCAGCAGTGAATTTAAGGGGTATGAGCAGTTCTTC.

CDR3 loop: CASSWVRGPGNTIYF. In nucleotides, the CDR3 is TGTGCCAGCAGCTGGGTCAGGGGGCCTGGAAACACCATATATTTT. The chain combines TRBV11-2 with TRBJ1-3, with 8 bases lining up with TRBD1. J lost 2 bases, V lost 4 bases, and 4 bases had no gene match. The CDR3 runs 15 residues. Germline loops: CDR1 SGHAT, CDR2 FQNNGV.

The chain is built from TRBV5-1 and TRBJ2-7; D not certain. Germline V CDR1 and CDR2: SGHRS, YFSETQ. V dropped 0 bases and J dropped 6 bases, with 10 bases sitting between them. The CDR3 loop spans 13 amino acids. The CDR3 nucleotides are TGCGCCAGCAGCTTGGCTGGGTCCAGCGAGCAGTACTTC. Translated: CASSLAGSSEQYF.

The CDR3 nucleotides are TGTGCCAGCAGCGGGGGAGGGCCGCGGAATGAGCAGTTCTTC. Protein: CASSGGGPRNEQFF. The V gene is TRBV5-6, the J gene TRBJ2-1, with 7 bases fitting TRBD2. J gave up 7 bases and V 4 bases, and 8 bases lay outside the gene matches. The CDR3 covers 14 residues. CDR1 and CDR2 (germline): SGHDT, YYEEEE.

The rearrangement uses TRBV6-1 and TRBJ1-4; TRBD1 is a possible D gene (6 bases). From germline, CDR1 is MNHNS and CDR2 SASEGT. The CDR3 covers 14 residues. V was trimmed by 5 bases and J by 4 bases, leaving 11 bases between them. In DNA, the CDR3 is TGTGCCAGCAGTCCGGGACATTATAATGAAAAACTGTTTTTT. It encodes CASSPGHYNEKLFF.

V is TRBV7-2 and J is TRBJ2-7; D call uncertain. Germline-derived CDR1 and CDR2 are SGHTA and FQGNSA. Between the trimmed V and J ends, which lost 4 bases and 5 bases, there was a span of 9 bases. This CDR3 is built from 12 residues. DNA of the CDR3: TGTGCCAGCAGCTGGACGGGTGACGAGCAGTACTTC. Amino acid sequence: CASSWTGDEQYF. Full variable domain (outside the CDR3, taken from reference TRBV7-2 and TRBJ2-7): GAGVSQSPSNKVTEKGKDVELRCDPISGHTALYWYRQSLGQGLEFLIYFQGNSAPDKSGLPSDRFSAERTGGSVSTLTIQRTQQEDSAVYLCASSWTGDEQYFGPGTRLTVT.

Comment on this clone: Other DNA sequences within the sample encode an identical CDR3. The V call is TRBV18, the J call TRBJ2-7; D call uncertain. V shed 2 bases and J shed 1 base, with 6 bases lying between them. The CDR3 loop spans 13 amino acids. Germline V lookup: CDR1 KGHSH, CDR2 LQKENI. In DNA, the CDR3 is TGTGCCAGCTCACCAGGGTTGTCCTACGAGCAGTACTTC. It codes for CASSPGLSYEQYF.

The V and J genes are TRBV6-6 and TRBJ1-1, with 7 bases aligning to TRBD1. The J segment lost 8 bases and the V segment lost 6 bases, leaving 9 bases of the junction unmatched. Germline CDR1 is MNHNY and CDR2 is SVGAGI (reference sequence). The CDR3 runs 13 residues. In nucleotides, the CDR3 is TGTGCCAGCAGCCCAACGACAGGGCCCGAAGCTTTCTTT. It is translated as CASSPTTGPEAFF.

This chain uses TRBV6-5 with TRBJ1-1; D unresolved. There are 14 residues in the CDR3. Deletions cut 6 bases from V and 7 bases from J, with 18 bases between. CDR1 and CDR2 (germline): MNHEY, SVGAGI. In DNA, the CDR3 is TGTGCCAGCAGGAAACGCCGCGCCCGGGGTGAAGCTTTCTTT. Encoded protein: CASRKRRARGEAFF.

This clone was detected only once. The chain recombines TRBV7-3 with TRBJ2-3; TRBD2 matches 7 bases. Germline CDR1 reads SGHTA; CDR2 reads FQGTGA. The V and J ends lost 6 bases and 1 base, in that order; junction bases with no gene match: 10. The CDR3 is 16 amino acids. CDR3 sequence (DNA): TGTGCCAGCAGGGGCGGCGGGAGTGGAGGCACAGATACGCAGTATTTT. This sequence encodes CASRGGGSGGTDTQYF.

With respect to this clone: This CDR3 is also generated by other DNA sequences in the sample. The chain combines TRBV7-9 with TRBJ2-3, with TRBD1 as a possible D gene (5 bases). The CDR3 consists of 15 residues. Germline CDR1 reads SEHNR; CDR2 reads FQNEAQ (reference sequence). V was trimmed by 1 base and J by 2 bases, leaving 10 bases between them. The CDR3 DNA follows: TGTGCCAGCAGCTTAGGAACAGGCATCACAGATACGCAGTATTTT. Protein: CASSLGTGITDTQYF.

This clone has only a few counts. Other DNA sequences from this sample encode an identical CDR3 as well. The chain joins TRBV7-2 to TRBJ1-5; 8 bases map to TRBD1. This CDR3 contains 16 residues. CDR1 and CDR2 (germline): SGHTA, FQGNSA. Trimming at V came to 1 base and at J to 3 bases, leaving 5 bases not matched to a gene. The CDR3 DNA reads TGTGCCAGCAGCTTAGGGGCAGGGGGCATCAATCAGCCCCAGCATTTT. This gives the protein CASSLGAGGINQPQHF.

This clone came up once. Other DNA sequences in this specimen translate into the identical CDR3. The rearrangement uses TRBV11-2 and TRBJ1-3; unclear D gene. The V end was cut by 3 bases, the J end by 4 bases, with 7 bases between. The CDR3 loop spans 13 amino acids. Germline-derived CDR1 and CDR2 are SGHAT and FQNNGV. As DNA, the CDR3 is TGTGCCAGCAGCTTGAGCCTCGGAAACACCATATATTTT. Translated, it gives CASSLSLGNTIYF. The full variable domain, in which reference TRBV11-2 and TRBJ1-3 provide the parts outside the CDR3, is EAGVAQSPRYKIIEKRQSVAFWCNPISGHATLYWYQQILGQGPKLLIQFQNNGVVDDSQLPKDRFSAERLKGVDSTLKIQPAKLEDSAVYLCASSLSLGNTIYFGEGSWLTVV.

This chain joins TRBV19 and TRBJ1-2; D unclear. V lost 5 bases, J lost 4 bases, and 20 bases lay in between. There are 16 residues in the CDR3. Germline lookup yields CDR1 LNHDA and CDR2 SQIVND (reference sequence). The CDR3 sequence: CASSPPTKAPLYGYTF. The DNA for the CDR3 is TGTGCCAGTAGTCCCCCCACGAAGGCTCCTCTCTATGGCTACACCTTC.

The chain has TRBV19 and TRBJ1-1, with D unclear. The CDR3 has 12 amino acids. Trimming removed 7 bases at V and 8 bases at J, with 14 bases between. Germline V gene sequence: CDR1 LNHDA, CDR2 SQIVND (reference sequence). The CDR3 spells CASTYSGPEAFF. The CDR3 nucleotides are TGTGCCAGTACCTATAGTGGCCCCGAAGCTTTCTTT.

The rearrangement links TRBV30 to TRBJ1-1; D unresolved. The CDR3 sequence is 11 residues long. From germline, CDR1 is GTSNPN and CDR2 SVGIG (reference sequence). The V end lost 7 bases, the J end lost 2 bases, and 8 bases lay between the germline ends. The CDR3 nucleotides are TGTGCCTATCGCGGAAACACTGAAGCTTTCTTT. This codes for CAYRGNTEAFF.

A few counts support this clone. The genes are TRBV11-2 and TRBJ1-4, with a weak D call TRBD1 (5 bases). The germline V and J ends were trimmed by 4 bases and 3 bases, with 15 bases remaining between them. The germline CDR1 and CDR2 sequences are SGHAT and FQNNGV. This CDR3 region has 16 residues. Written as DNA, the CDR3 is TGTGCCAGCAGCTCCACCCGGGACGGGGCTAATGAAAAACTGTTTTTT. Translating gives CASSSTRDGANEKLFF.

The V gene is TRBV2, the J gene TRBJ2-1; tentative D call: TRBD2 (7 bases). Per germline, CDR1 SNHLY and CDR2 FYNNEI. The ends were cut back, 6 bases at V and 5 bases at J, with 14 bases in the middle. This CDR3 comprises 14 residues. The CDR3 loop is CASRGGGTNNEQFF. CDR3 bases: TGTGCCAGCAGAGGGGGGGGAACTAACAATGAGCAGTTCTTC.

V gene TRBV2 combines with J gene TRBJ1-1; D unclear. In germline, CDR1 is SNHLY, CDR2 FYNNEI. V was cut by 11 bases and J by 5 bases, with 12 bases left in between. The CDR3 extends over 11 amino acids. The CDR3, as DNA: TGTGCCTTCAGCGAAGATACTGAAGCTTTCTTT. This codes for CAFSEDTEAFF.

J is TRBJ1-2 and V is TRBV7-9; a possible D gene is TRBD1 (6 bases). The germline V gene has CDR1 SEHNR and CDR2 FQNEAQ (reference sequence). The length of the CDR3 is 14 residues. The ends were cut back, 6 bases at V and 1 base at J, with 12 bases in the middle. CDR3 bases: TGTGCCAGCAGACTAACAGGGTTTAACTATGGCTACACCTTC. Its translation is CASRLTGFNYGYTF.

The J gene is TRBJ2-5, the V gene TRBV13; 9 positions agree with TRBD2. Germline CDR1 is PRHDT and CDR2 is FYEKMQ (reference sequence). V was clipped by 4 bases and J by 1 base; unmatched bases: 4. The CDR3 sequence is 15 residues long. The CDR3, as DNA: TGTGCCAGCAGCTACCTAGCGGGAAGCCAAGAGACCCAGTACTTC. It codes for CASSYLAGSQETQYF.

The count of this clone is one. This sequence joins TRBV9 and TRBJ2-6; the D is unclear. The CDR3 totals 15 residues. CDR1 SGDLS and CDR2 YYNGEE come from the germline V gene. With 0 bases removed from V and 5 bases from J, the gap between germline ends came to 9 bases. CDR3 sequence: CASSVGRARANVLTF. CDR3 sequence (DNA): TGTGCCAGCAGCGTAGGTAGGGCGAGGGCCAACGTCCTGACTTTC.

This clone was detected only a few times. CDR3 in amino acids: CAWSEGTGGEAFF. The CDR3 nucleotides read TGTGCCTGGAGTGAAGGGACAGGGGGTGAAGCTTTCTTT. J is TRBJ1-1 and V is TRBV30, with TRBD1 identical over 11 bases. With V trimmed by 1 base and J by 7 bases, 2 bases remained unmatched. CDR1 GTSNPN and CDR2 SVGIG come from the germline V gene (reference sequence). The CDR3 consists of 13 residues.

The V gene is TRBV28, the J gene TRBJ2-1; no clear D. This CDR3 has 18 residues. Germline assignment: CDR1 MDHEN and CDR2 SYDVKM. V was clipped by 3 bases and J by 0 bases, with 18 bases between them. CDR3 in DNA: TGTGCCAGCAGTTTTTCCCTTCGTGGAGCCAGCTCCTACAATGAGCAGTTCTTC. Translated: CASSFSLRGASSYNEQFF.